The 9 T cell receptor beta chains below were found in one sample sequenced in a study of T cell changes during pregnancy in multiple sclerosis. This table comes from immunoSEQ multiplex PCR, and its TCRdb copy is limited to in-frame clones, with some not included. The sample lists tens of thousands of clones, almost 95% seen once, with approximately 2% in the top ten. Sequencing was performed on peripheral blood, taken after pregnancy. The origin of the receptors is a female donor with multiple sclerosis, enrolled in a pregnancy study.

This chain links TRBV4-1 with TRBJ2-1; a weak D match, TRBD2 (6 bases). The germline CDR1 and CDR2 sequences are MGHRA and YSYEKL. V was shortened by 0 bases and J by 8 bases, with 17 bases between the two germline ends. The CDR3 totals 16 residues. This chain's CDR3 is CASSQEGFSGDDEQFF. The CDR3 DNA sequence: TGCGCCAGCAGCCAAGAGGGGTTTAGCGGCGATGATGAGCAGTTCTTC.

The gene calls are TRBV2 and TRBJ2-5; TRBD2 might be the D (5 bases). Germline CDR1 is SNHLY and CDR2 is FYNNEI. The CDR3 runs to 12 residues. Deletions cut 4 bases from V and 4 bases from J, with 7 bases between. The CDR3 DNA sequence: TGTGCCAGCAGTGGTGAGGGAGAGACCCAGTACTTC. This gives the protein CASSGEGETQYF.

The chain carries TRBV6-7 and TRBJ2-1; 8 bases are shared with TRBD2. TRBV6-7 is classed as an ORF, of uncertain function. The V gene end was trimmed by 0 bases and the J gene end by 8 bases; junction bases not matched to a gene: 9. This CDR3 is built from 16 residues. CDR3 sequence reads: CASSYSTGGGSDEQFF. As DNA, the CDR3 is TGTGCCAGCAGTTACTCGACCGGGGGGGGCTCGGATGAGCAGTTCTTC.

The V call is TRBV29-1, the J call TRBJ1-1, with TRBD1 as a possible D gene (5 bases). CDR3 size: 11 residues. Deletions cut 4 bases from V and 6 bases from J, with 9 bases between. From germline, CDR1 is SQVTM and CDR2 ANQGSEA. This chain's CDR3 is CSVGVRAEAFF. DNA for the CDR3: TGCAGCGTTGGGGTCAGGGCTGAAGCTTTCTTT.

The chain has TRBV19 and TRBJ1-2, with 9 positions matching TRBD1. The CDR3 spans 15 residues. From germline, CDR1 is LNHDA and CDR2 SQIVND (reference sequence). V was clipped by 5 bases and J by 7 bases; unmatched bases: 11. The CDR3 region is CASSHEDRGPSGYTF. Here the CDR3 DNA reads TGTGCCAGTAGTCACGAGGACAGGGGACCTTCTGGCTACACCTTC.

This clone occurred once. The chain couples TRBV9 to TRBJ2-5, with 10 bases aligning to TRBD1. CDR1 is SGDLS and CDR2 is YYNGEE in the germline V gene. The CDR3 loop spans 18 amino acids. V shed 6 bases and J 6 bases; nucleotides not matched to a gene: 20. The CDR3 coding sequence is TGTGCCAGCATTGAGGGGACAGGGGATTGCCGACACAAGAAGACCCAGTACTTC. Its protein product is CASIEGTGDCRHKKTQYF.

The chain couples TRBV27 to TRBJ1-2; D gene ambiguous. Trimming pared 3 bases from V and 10 bases from J, leaving 21 bases between. Germline CDR1 reads MNHEY; CDR2 reads SMNVEV (reference sequence). The CDR3 totals 15 residues. The CDR3 DNA reads as TGTGCCAGCAGTTTCTGGGGTTCCGACTATGGCGACTACACCTTC. This gives the protein CASSFWGSDYGDYTF.

CDR3 DNA sequence: TGTGCCAGCAGGGTGACATCCATGAACACTGAAGCTTTCTTT. Protein sequence: CASRVTSMNTEAFF. The chain is built from TRBV6-1 and TRBJ1-1; D is uncertain. V lost 6 bases and J 0 bases, leaving 11 bases between the germline ends. Germline V gene sequence: CDR1 MNHNS, CDR2 SASEGT. The CDR3 spans 14 residues.

The genes are TRBV18 and TRBJ2-7, with D possibly matching TRBD1 (6 bases). The CDR3 is made up of 14 amino acids. Germline CDR1 KGHSH, CDR2 LQKENI. Trimming removed 3 bases from V and 3 bases from J, with 12 bases in between. The CDR3 loop is CASSPPDSGYEQYF. The CDR3 DNA follows: TGTGCCAGCTCACCCCCGGACAGCGGCTACGAGCAGTACTTC.